This T cell receptor beta chain was captured by sequencing in a study of blood T cell repertoires in COVID-19. Study details: COVID-19 samples from acute and convalescent phases originated in the United States, Italy and Spain.

TCRdb's table, derived via immunoSEQ multiplex PCR, lists solely in-frame clones and lacks some. The repertoire holds 190,000 or so clones, 75% to 90% seen once, with 1.2% in the top ten. J gave up 4 bases and V 3 bases, and 6 bases lay outside the gene matches. This CDR3 has 14 amino acids. Per germline, CDR1 SGDLS and CDR2 YYNGEE. The chain carries TRBV9 and TRBJ2-5, with TRBD1 matching over 7 bases. Sequenced: PBMCs or T cells enriched from blood (not recorded which). The source is a man aged 25 to 40 who had recovered from COVID-19. CDR3 region: CASSARQGRETQYF. In nucleotides, the CDR3 is TGTGCCAGCAGCGCCCGACAGGGACGAGAGACCCAGTACTTC. Full variable domain (remainder filled in from reference TRBV9 and TRBJ2-5): DSGVTQTPKHLITATGQRVTLRCSPRSGDLSVYWYQQSLDQGLQFLIQYYNGEERAKGNILERFSAQQFPDLHSELNLSSLELGDSALYFCASSARQGRETQYFGPGTRLLVL.